This T cell receptor beta chain was sequenced in a study of OX40 agonist ivuxolimab in advanced cancers. As for the study in general: Prior checkpoint blockade (anti-PD-1, anti-PD-L1 or anti-CTLA-4) was permitted; around 37% had it.

Libraries were prepared by immunoSEQ multiplex PCR; TCRdb keeps only in-frame clonotypes and omits some of them. The sample holds 95,000 to 150,000 clones, around 92% seen once. Germline V gives CDR1 SGHTA, CDR2 FQGNSA. V was clipped by 3 bases and J by 3 bases; unmatched bases: 2. The CDR3 has 14 residues. The specimen comprised CD4+ or CD8+ T cells sorted from blood, sampled in a trial of the OX40 agonist ivuxolimab. This TCR came from an adult with an advanced solid tumor such as melanoma, head and neck, liver or kidney cancer. The genes are TRBV7-2 and TRBJ2-5; TRBD2 matches at 9 bases. CDR3 loop: CASSLAGGEETQYF. For the CDR3, the DNA is TGTGCCAGCAGCTTGGCGGGGGGGGAAGAGACCCAGTACTTC.